The clone carrying this T cell receptor beta chain was counted only a few times. The germline V gene encodes CDR1 MNHEY and CDR2 SVGAGI. The CDR3 length is 15 residues. J gave up 9 bases and V 6 bases, and 9 bases lay outside the gene matches. The data belong to a study of blood T cell repertoires in COVID-19. Turning to the study itself: Specimens from acute and convalescent COVID-19 originated in the United States, Italy and Spain.

Authors' processing steps: Cell counts per sample came from amplifying reference gene primers. Profiled with immunoSEQ multiplex PCR; TCRdb holds only in-frame clones, not every one. Clone size and the V and J calls come from that table; the DNA yielded D and trimming. This sample has 150,000 to 200,000 clones, with about 86% found just once. V gene TRBV6-5 combines with J gene TRBJ1-6; 9 bases are shared with TRBD1. This TCR was sampled from a woman at least 80 years old with acute or convalescent COVID-19. The sample consisted of peripheral blood. The CDR3 sequence is CASRPVGTGSSPLHF. The CDR3 bases are TGTGCCAGCAGACCCGTAGGGACAGGGAGTTCACCCCTCCACTTT.